This TCR beta chain was obtained from a study of cytomegalovirus exposure and HLA in healthy donors. Germline CDR1 is MGHDK and CDR2 is SYGVNS. The CDR3 spans 15 residues. Losses at the gene ends were 6 bases for V and 8 bases for J; bases not matched to a gene: 8. Amplification used 60 Vbeta primers and 13 Jbeta primers. The table came from immunoSEQ multiplex PCR; TCRdb's copy has only in-frame clones and leaves some out. The repertoire has around 160,000 clones, about 77% of them found once; the top ten carry about 2.6%. The V and J genes are TRBV25-1 and TRBJ1-6; 9 bases match TRBD1. The origin of this receptor is a woman in her forties in good health and CMV-seropositive. The source material was PBMCs. CDR3 nucleotide sequence: TGTGCCAGCAGCGGATGGGGACAGGGTCATTCACCCCTCCACTTT. This encodes CASSGWGQGHSPLHF.